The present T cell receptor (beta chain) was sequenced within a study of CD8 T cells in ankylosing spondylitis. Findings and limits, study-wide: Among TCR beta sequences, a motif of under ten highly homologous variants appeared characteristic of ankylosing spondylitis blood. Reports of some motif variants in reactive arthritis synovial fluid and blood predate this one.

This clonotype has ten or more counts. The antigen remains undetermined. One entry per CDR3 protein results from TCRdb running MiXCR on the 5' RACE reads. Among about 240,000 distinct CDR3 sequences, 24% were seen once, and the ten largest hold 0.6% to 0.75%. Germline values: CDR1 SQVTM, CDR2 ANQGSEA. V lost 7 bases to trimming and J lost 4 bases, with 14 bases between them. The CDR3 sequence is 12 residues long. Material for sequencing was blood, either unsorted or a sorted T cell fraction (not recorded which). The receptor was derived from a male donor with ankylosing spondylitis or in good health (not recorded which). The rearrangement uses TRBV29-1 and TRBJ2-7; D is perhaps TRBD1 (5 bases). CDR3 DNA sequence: TGCAGCGCCCAGGGTATCCAGTACGAGCAGTACTTC. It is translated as CSAQGIQYEQYF.